Presented here are 23 T cell receptor beta chains from one specimen sequenced in a study of blood T cell repertoires in COVID-19. This table comes from immunoSEQ multiplex PCR, and its TCRdb copy is limited to in-frame clones, with some not included. The repertoire consists of fewer than 400,000 clones, with about 90% occurring once and the leading ten covering over 1.5%. Sequencing input: peripheral blood. The receptors come from a woman in her twenties or thirties with COVID-19, enrolled during active disease.

V gene TRBV6-5 combines with J gene TRBJ1-1; 8 nucleotides align to TRBD1. The germline V gene encodes CDR1 MNHEY and CDR2 SVGAGI. The V segment lost 2 bases and the J segment 7 bases; nucleotides outside the gene matches: 9. The CDR3 totals 15 residues. CDR3 sequence: CASSYEGQGKNEAFF. The DNA of the CDR3 is TGTGCCAGCAGTTACGAAGGACAGGGAAAAAATGAAGCTTTCTTT.

The rearrangement uses TRBV28 and TRBJ1-6; D is undetermined. The CDR3 length is 14 residues. Trimming pared 8 bases from V and 3 bases from J, leaving 11 bases between. The germline gives CDR1 MDHEN, CDR2 SYDVKM. The CDR3 DNA reads TGTGCCAGCGCCCCACCAGGCTATAATTCACCCCTCCACTTT. Translation gives CASAPPGYNSPLHF.

The chain recombines TRBV30 with TRBJ1-4; maybe TRBD1 (6 bases). With 2 bases removed from V and 6 bases from J, the gap between germline ends came to 13 bases. Germline CDR1 and CDR2: GTSNPN and SVGIG (reference sequence). CDR3 length equals 14 residues. The CDR3 DNA reads as TGTGCCTGGAGTCAAGGGGGGGGCGATGAAAAACTGTTTTTT. This gives the protein CAWSQGGGDEKLFF. Full variable domain (rest looked up from reference TRBV30 and TRBJ1-4): SQTIHQWPATLVQPVGSPLSLECTVEGTSNPNLYWYRQAAGRGLQLLFYSVGIGQISSEVPQNLSASRPQDRQFILSSKKLLLSDSGFYLCAWSQGGGDEKLFFGSGTQLSVL.

This clone was counted many times. The rearrangement links TRBV4-3 to TRBJ1-6; possible D gene TRBD1, 6 bases. V lost 0 bases and J lost 8, with 14 bases in between. In germline, CDR1 is LGHNA, CDR2 YSLEER. This CDR3 contains 16 residues. In DNA form, the CDR3 reads TGCGCCAGCAGCCAAGAAGCTGGAGGACAGTATTCACCCCTCCACTTT. Residues: CASSQEAGGQYSPLHF.

Regarding this clone: Mismatch with germline at one junction end may stem from a read error. This chain links TRBV18 with TRBJ1-1; D call uncertain. The germline V gene has CDR1 KGHSH and CDR2 LQKENI. This CDR3 spans 14 amino acids. CDR3 nucleotide sequence: TGTGCCAGCTTACCAGGAACGGGTGGCACTGAAGCTTTCTTT. As protein: CASLPGTGGTEAFF.

This clone appeared a few times. This chain links TRBV7-2 with TRBJ1-2; 9 bases line up with TRBD1. Germline trimming cut 3 bases from V and 7 bases from J; bases unmatched to any gene: 9. The CDR3 is made up of 15 amino acids. CDR1 and CDR2 (germline): SGHTA, FQGNSA. CDR3 coding DNA: TGTGCCAGCAGCTTCCGGGACAGGGTTCTTGCTGGCTACACCTTC. Translating it yields CASSFRDRVLAGYTF. The full variable domain, in which reference TRBV7-2 and TRBJ1-2 provide the parts outside the CDR3, is GAGVSQSPSNKVTEKGKDVELRCDPISGHTALYWYRQSLGQGLEFLIYFQGNSAPDKSGLPSDRFSAERTGGSVSTLTIQRTQQEDSAVYLCASSFRDRVLAGYTFGSGTRLTVV.

The genes are TRBV30 and TRBJ2-6, with D possibly matching TRBD2 (6 bases). The CDR3 covers 15 residues. The V gene lost 3 bases and the J gene lost 0 bases, with 9 bases spanning the gap. CDR1 is GTSNPN and CDR2 is SVGIG in the germline V gene (reference sequence). The CDR3 DNA reads TGTGCCTGGAGCGGGGGAGGCTCTGGGGCCAACGTCCTGACTTTC. Translation: CAWSGGGSGANVLTF.

The chain carries TRBV18 and TRBJ1-4; D unresolved. This CDR3 region has 13 residues. The germline V gene has CDR1 KGHSH and CDR2 LQKENI. V gave up 5 bases and J gave up 8 bases, with 12 bases separating them. CDR3 nucleotide sequence: TGTGCCAGCTCAATCGGTCTAGCGGAAAAACTGTTTTTT. Its translation is CASSIGLAEKLFF.

The chain carries TRBV6-1 and TRBJ2-3, with 7 bases matching TRBD2. The V segment lost 3 bases and the J segment 1 base; nucleotides outside the gene matches: 7. This CDR3 region has 16 residues. Germline V lookup: CDR1 MNHNS, CDR2 SASEGT. CDR3 sequence (DNA): TGTGCCAGCAGTGAGGTGGAGCGGGGTGGCACAGATACGCAGTATTTT. Protein sequence: CASSEVERGGTDTQYF.

V is TRBV2 and J is TRBJ1-2, with 8 positions matching TRBD1. With V trimmed by 6 bases and J by 3 bases, 9 bases remained unmatched. The CDR3 covers 15 residues. Germline V gene sequence: CDR1 SNHLY, CDR2 FYNNEI. CDR3 sequence reads: CASSPLDRGHYGYTF. The CDR3 bases are TGTGCCAGCAGCCCGCTTGACAGGGGCCACTATGGCTACACCTTC.

The sample holds one count of this clone. The gene calls are TRBV7-2 and TRBJ1-1, with D perhaps matching TRBD1 (5 bases). There are 15 residues in the CDR3. CDR1 is SGHTA and CDR2 is FQGNSA in the germline V gene. V gave up 3 bases and J gave up 5 bases, with 16 bases separating them. CDR3 residues: CASSLIPPGRTEAFF. In DNA, the CDR3 is TGTGCCAGCAGCTTGATACCGCCAGGGAGGACTGAAGCTTTCTTT.

The rearrangement uses TRBV12-3 or TRBV12-4 and TRBJ1-6; D not resolved. This CDR3 is built from 12 residues. Trimming stripped 8 bases from V and 7 bases from J, with 9 bases between. For the CDR3, the DNA is TGTGCCAGCTCAGAACCGAATTCACCCCTCCACTTT. This gives the protein CASSEPNSPLHF.

This clone appeared a few times. The sample contains more than one DNA sequence encoding this CDR3. The CDR3 nucleotides are TGTGCCATCAGTGAAGCGGAGGACTATGGCTACACCTTC. It specifies CAISEAEDYGYTF. The chain employs TRBV10-3 and TRBJ1-2; D not resolved. This CDR3 is built from 13 residues. V lost 3 bases, J lost 3 bases, and 8 bases lay in between. Germline loops: CDR1 ENHRY, CDR2 SYGVKD.

This clone appeared a single time. This chain joins TRBV7-9 and TRBJ2-3, with D possibly matching TRBD1 (5 bases). The V and J ends lost 1 base and 5 bases respectively, with 7 bases between them. CDR1 and CDR2 from the germline V gene are SEHNR and FQNEAQ (reference sequence). CDR3 size: 13 residues. This CDR3 reads CASSLEQGDTQYF. DNA for the CDR3: TGTGCCAGCAGCTTAGAGCAGGGAGATACGCAGTATTTT.

This chain connects TRBV15 to TRBJ2-3; possibly TRBD1 for D (6 bases). From germline, CDR1 is LNHNV and CDR2 YYDKDF (reference sequence). Trimming cost V 3 bases and J 4 bases, with 14 bases left between them. The CDR3 sequence is 15 residues long. This CDR3 is CATSSHRARADTQYF. CDR3 nucleotide sequence: TGTGCCACCAGCAGTCACAGGGCTCGGGCAGATACGCAGTATTTT.

The J gene is TRBJ2-2, the V gene TRBV3-1 (or the pseudogene TRBV3-2); D remains ambiguous. The CDR3 loop spans 12 amino acids. Trimming took off 4 bases at V and 8 bases at J, with 8 bases between the two ends. CDR1 is LGHDT, CDR2 YNNKEL, per germline (reference sequence). The CDR3 DNA reads as TGTGCCAGCAGCCCCCGCCTAGGGGAGCTGTTTTTT. Protein sequence: CASSPRLGELFF.

V and J are TRBV5-1 and TRBJ2-7; D uncertain. Germline CDR1 is SGHRS and CDR2 is YFSETQ. This CDR3 has 12 residues. V was shortened by 1 base and J by 3 bases, with 5 bases between the two germline ends. The CDR3 protein is CASSLNYYEQYF. For the CDR3, the DNA is TGCGCCAGCAGCTTGAATTACTACGAGCAGTACTTC.

This clone appeared a single time. J is TRBJ1-2 and V is TRBV24-1; 10 bases align to TRBD1. Germline V gene sequence: CDR1 KGHDR, CDR2 SFDVKD. The CDR3 runs 15 residues. J gave up 5 bases and V 4 bases, and 6 bases lay outside the gene matches. The CDR3 protein is CATSDPGQGGYGYTF. The CDR3 nucleotides read TGTGCCACCAGTGACCCTGGACAGGGGGGTTATGGCTACACCTTC.

The chain is built from TRBV28 and TRBJ2-5; 9 bases fit TRBD2. The germline V gene has CDR1 MDHEN and CDR2 SYDVKM. CDR3 length: 17 residues. V lost 3 bases and J lost 3; bases outside the gene matches: 11. CDR3 sequence reads: CASSFHRELAGKETQYF. CDR3 DNA sequence: TGTGCCAGCAGTTTCCATCGAGAACTAGCGGGTAAAGAGACCCAGTACTTC.

This chain uses TRBV20-1 with TRBJ2-3, with D unclear. CDR3 length equals 15 residues. V gave up 3 bases and J gave up 1 base, with 14 bases separating them. Germline values: CDR1 DFQATT, CDR2 SNEGSKA (reference sequence). Here the CDR3 reads CSASVSTGRTDTQYF. CDR3 nucleotides: TGCAGTGCTAGTGTTTCCACTGGTCGCACAGATACGCAGTATTTT.

CDR3 amino acids: CASSETGSLSTGELFF. CDR3 in DNA: TGCGCCAGCAGCGAGACAGGAAGTCTAAGCACCGGGGAGCTGTTTTTT. The V call is TRBV5-1, the J call TRBJ2-2, with D maybe TRBD1 (6 bases). Trimming shortened V by 4 bases and J by 4 bases, and 17 bases separated the two germline ends. CDR3 length: 16 residues. The V gene's germline CDR1 is SGHRS and CDR2 YFSETQ.

The chain couples TRBV1 to TRBJ1-1; TRBD1, the table's D call, lacks a check against the DNA. TRBV1 is shown as a pseudogene. The CDR3 consists of 12 residues. CDR3 region: CTSSKGQGGAFF. The CDR3 DNA reads as TGCACCAGCAGCAAAGGACAGGGCGGGGCTTTCTTT.

V gene TRBV27 combines with J gene TRBJ1-5, with TRBD1 as a possible D gene (5 bases). CDR3 size: 12 residues. V was cut by 6 bases and J by 5 bases, with 8 bases left in between. Germline CDR1 and CDR2: MNHEY and SMNVEV (reference sequence). DNA of the CDR3: TGTGCCAGCAGAACAGGTTATCAGCCCCAGCATTTT. Protein product: CASRTGYQPQHF.